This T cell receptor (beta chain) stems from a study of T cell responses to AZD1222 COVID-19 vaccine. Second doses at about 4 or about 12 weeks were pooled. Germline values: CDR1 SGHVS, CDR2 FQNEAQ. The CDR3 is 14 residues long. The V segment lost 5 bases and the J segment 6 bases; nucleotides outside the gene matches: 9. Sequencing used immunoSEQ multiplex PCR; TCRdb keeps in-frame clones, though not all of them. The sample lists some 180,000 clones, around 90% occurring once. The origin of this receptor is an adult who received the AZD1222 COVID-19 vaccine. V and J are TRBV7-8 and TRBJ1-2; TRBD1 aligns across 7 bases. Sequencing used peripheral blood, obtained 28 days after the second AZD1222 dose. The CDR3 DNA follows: TGTGCCAGCAGCGCAAGGGACCAGGGGGATGGCTACACCTTC. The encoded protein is CASSARDQGDGYTF.